What follows describes a single TCR beta chain. Its matching antigen is unknown. The PCR contained 60 Vbeta and 13 Jbeta primers. Assay used: immunoSEQ multiplex PCR; TCRdb lists only in-frame clones, some missing. The data show about 190,000 clones, approximately 78% seen once. The sample is drawn from a study of cytomegalovirus exposure and HLA in healthy donors. Study-wide results and limits: Using a false discovery rate of 0.05, a later analysis showed that some 16,000 TCR beta sequences were associated with HLA alleles.

The receptor was isolated from a woman aged 18-35 years in good health and CMV-seronegative. The specimen was PBMCs.

The CDR3 DNA reads TGTGCCAGCAGCTCTGGGGCATTGAACACTGAAGCTTTCTTT. As protein: CASSSGALNTEAFF. V usage is TRBV6-1 and J usage is TRBJ1-1; D is possibly TRBD1 (5 bases). This CDR3 has 14 residues. V shed 6 bases and J shed 0 bases, with 11 bases lying between them. Germline lookup yields CDR1 MNHNS and CDR2 SASEGT.